Listed here are 23 T cell receptor beta chains from one sample, sequenced in a study of blood T cell repertoires in COVID-19 (dated by TCRdb to about 2020). Receptor amplification or capture employed the immunoSEQ multiplex PCR assay. Not all clones reach the TCRdb copy of this immuneACCESS table, which keeps in-frame sequences only. Checked studies attribute under half of the gap to unresolved V genes and leave the rest unexplained. The sample profile shows 150,000 or so clones; roughly four fifths of them were found once. The leading ten clones occupy roughly 15% of the sample. Sequencing input: peripheral blood. The receptors originated from a human donor with acute or convalescent COVID-19. The donor label of this sample is uncertain.

The genes are TRBV19 and TRBJ2-1; a weak D match, TRBD2 (6 bases). V lost 3 bases to trimming and J lost 5 bases, with 11 bases between them. Germline V gene lookup returns CDR1 LNHDA and CDR2 SQIVND (reference sequence). The CDR3 sequence is 14 residues long. The CDR3 DNA reads TGTGCCAGTAGTATGGCCAGGAGGGACAATGAGCAGTTCTTC. Encoded protein: CASSMARRDNEQFF.

The rearrangement links TRBV2 to TRBJ2-5; TRBD2 matches 11 bases. After removal of 6 bases from V and 4 bases from J, the junction contained 13 bases not matched to a gene. The CDR3 totals 17 residues. CDR1 and CDR2 (germline): SNHLY, FYNNEI. As DNA, the CDR3 is TGTGCCAGCAGGAGACCCTTAGCGGGGGGGCGGCGAGAGACCCAGTACTTC. Amino acid sequence: CASRRPLAGGRRETQYF.

J is TRBJ1-6 and V is TRBV7-9; TRBD1 aligns across 10 bases. This CDR3 comprises 14 residues. Trimming removed 5 bases from V and 9 bases from J; junction bases left unmatched: 4. Looked up from germline, CDR1 is SEHNR and CDR2 is FQNEAQ (reference sequence). The CDR3 DNA follows: TGTGCCAGCAGCAGACAGGGGGCAGGTTCACCCCTCCACTTT. Amino acid sequence: CASSRQGAGSPLHF.

The CDR3 nucleotides are TGTGCCAGCAGCTTGTCAGGGTATGGCTACACCTTC. Translation gives CASSLSGYGYTF. V and J are TRBV7-2 and TRBJ1-2, with D possibly TRBD1 on 5 matching bases. The CDR3 loop spans 12 amino acids. With 3 bases removed from V and 5 bases from J, the gap between germline ends came to 7 bases. CDR1 SGHTA and CDR2 FQGNSA come from the germline V gene.

This chain links TRBV19 with TRBJ1-1, with D unclear. Deletions cut 0 bases from V and 1 base from J, with 9 bases between. The CDR3 runs to 15 residues. Germline lookup yields CDR1 LNHDA and CDR2 SQIVND (reference sequence). DNA of the CDR3: TGTGCCAGTAGTATAGAGAAAAACACGAACACTGAAGCTTTCTTT. The encoded protein is CASSIEKNTNTEAFF. The complete variable domain, with remaining parts taken from reference TRBV19 and TRBJ1-1, reads DGGITQSPKYLFRKEGQNVTLSCEQNLNHDAMYWYRQDPGQGLRLIYYSQIVNDFQKGDIAEGYSVSREKKESFPLTVTSAQKNPTAFYLCASSIEKNTNTEAFFGQGTRLTVV.

The table lists this clone with a count of one. Written as DNA, the CDR3 is TGTGCCAGCAGATCCGCGGGGGGTCGGAACACTGAAGCTTTCTTT. Amino acids: CASRSAGGRNTEAFF. V usage is TRBV11-1 and J usage is TRBJ1-1, with D possibly TRBD1 on 5 matching bases. Germline assignment: CDR1 SGHAT and CDR2 FQDESV (reference sequence). V dropped 6 bases and J dropped 1 base, with 15 bases sitting between them. This CDR3 spans 15 amino acids.

This rearrangement joins TRBV15 to TRBJ1-5; D is unclear. The CDR3 runs to 13 residues. V lost 0 bases and J lost 9, with 9 bases in between. Germline V gene lookup returns CDR1 LNHNV and CDR2 YYDKDF (reference sequence). The CDR3 DNA reads as TGTGCCACCAGCAGAGATTCCCCAGGGCCCCAGCATTTT. Translation gives CATSRDSPGPQHF.

This clone has a count of ten or more. The chain recombines TRBV19 with TRBJ1-2, with D tentatively TRBD1 (5 bases). The CDR3 is made up of 13 amino acids. Germline V gives CDR1 LNHDA, CDR2 SQIVND (reference sequence). Trimming cost V 5 bases and J 5 bases, with 12 bases left between them. The DNA of the CDR3 is TGTGCCAGTAGTCCCGCGGGGGGTTATGGCTACACCTTC. Its translation is CASSPAGGYGYTF.

This clone has more than one count but fewer than ten. J is TRBJ1-1 and V is TRBV19, with TRBD1 matching over 9 bases. V was clipped by 6 bases and J by 8 bases; unmatched bases: 4. Germline V gene sequence: CDR1 LNHDA, CDR2 SQIVND (reference sequence). The CDR3 is 12 amino acids. The CDR3 DNA is TGTGCCAGTAGCAGGGGACAGGGCGAAGCTTTCTTT. Residues: CASSRGQGEAFF.

The chain employs TRBV21-1 and TRBJ1-2; TRBD1 is the table's D call and was not checked against the DNA. TRBV21-1 corresponds to a pseudogene. The CDR3 runs 17 residues. CDR3 coding DNA: TGTGCCAGCAGCGTCATACAAACAACGACAGGGGGCGACGGCTACACCTTC. Amino acid sequence: CASSVIQTTTGGDGYTF.

V gene TRBV18 combines with J gene TRBJ2-7; 10 bases are a match to TRBD1. The germline CDR1 and CDR2 sequences are KGHSH and LQKENI. The CDR3 extends over 15 amino acids. V lost 6 bases to trimming and J lost 6 bases; unmatched junction nucleotides: 11. The CDR3 region has the DNA TGTGCCAGCTCCCCTTCCGGACAGGGGGGAACCGAGCAGTACTTC. Its protein product is CASSPSGQGGTEQYF.

This chain connects TRBV7-8 to TRBJ2-1; unclear D gene. V lost 0 bases and J 0 bases, leaving 9 bases between the germline ends. CDR1 SGHVS and CDR2 FQNEAQ come from the germline V gene. The CDR3 has 16 amino acids. CDR3 coding DNA: TGTGCCAGCAGCTTAGCGCGCGCACCCTCCTACAATGAGCAGTTCTTC. This translates into CASSLARAPSYNEQFF. Combining the CDR3 with reference TRBV7-8 and TRBJ2-1 gives the whole variable domain GAGVSQSPRYKVAKRGQDVALRCDPISGHVSLFWYQQALGQGPEFLTYFQNEAQLDKSGLPSDRFFAERPEGSVSTLKIQRTQQEDSAVYLCASSLARAPSYNEQFFGPGTRLTVL.

This clone came up a few times. This rearrangement joins TRBV6-5 to TRBJ2-5; 7 bases match TRBD2. CDR1 is MNHEY and CDR2 is SVGAGI in the germline V gene. Losses at the gene ends were 6 bases for V and 1 base for J; bases not matched to a gene: 2. The CDR3 is made up of 13 amino acids. CDR3 residues: CASRGLSQETQYF. CDR3 nucleotide sequence: TGTGCCAGCAGGGGACTATCCCAAGAGACCCAGTACTTC.

The rearrangement uses TRBV3-1 (or the pseudogene TRBV3-2) and TRBJ2-5; 8 positions agree with TRBD2. Germline assignment: CDR1 LGHDT and CDR2 YNNKEL (reference sequence). CDR3 length equals 18 residues. Losses at the gene ends were 0 bases for V and 2 bases for J; bases not matched to a gene: 11. DNA of the CDR3: TGTGCCAGCAGCCAAGATTTAGGGACTAGTTACTCTCAAGAGACCCAGTACTTC. It codes for CASSQDLGTSYSQETQYF.

This clone came up a few times. The chain has TRBV29-1 and TRBJ2-3; D might be TRBD1 (6 bases). Looked up from germline, CDR1 is SQVTM and CDR2 is ANQGSEA. The CDR3 contains 11 residues. The germline V and J ends were trimmed by 7 bases and 5 bases, with 10 bases remaining between them. The CDR3 sequence: CSGNRVDTQYF. The DNA of the CDR3 is TGCAGCGGAAACAGGGTAGATACGCAGTATTTT.

The chain links TRBV7-9 to TRBJ2-7; perhaps TRBD1 as D (5 bases). Trimming cost V 5 bases and J 0 bases, with 11 bases left between them. Germline V gene data show CDR1 as SEHNR and CDR2 as FQNEAQ (reference sequence). The CDR3 loop spans 14 amino acids. The CDR3 DNA sequence: TGTGCCAGCAGCCCCAGGGTCAGCTCCTACGAGCAGTACTTC. Amino acids: CASSPRVSSYEQYF.

The rearrangement uses TRBV5-4 and TRBJ1-2; D not resolved. The germline gives CDR1 SGHNT, CDR2 YYREEE (reference sequence). The CDR3 spans 14 residues. The V and J ends lost 5 bases and 4 bases respectively, with 15 bases between them. For the CDR3, the DNA is TGTGCCAGCAGTTTTTCCCGTGAAGCCTATGGCTACACCTTC. Its protein product is CASSFSREAYGYTF.

The J gene is TRBJ2-7, the V gene TRBV5-5; D is ambiguous. The CDR3 length is 12 residues. Trimming took off 1 base at V and 3 bases at J, with 5 bases between the two ends. Germline-derived CDR1 and CDR2 are SGHKS and YYEKEE (reference sequence). CDR3 region: CASSLTGYEQYF. The CDR3 DNA reads TGTGCCAGCAGCTTGACCGGCTACGAGCAGTACTTC. The entire variable domain, with the rest obtained from reference TRBV5-5 and TRBJ2-7, is as follows: DAGVTQSPTHLIKTRGQQVTLRCSPISGHKSVSWYQQVLGQGPQFIFQYYEKEERGRGNFPDRFSARQFPNYSSELNVNALLLGDSALYLCASSLTGYEQYFGPGTRLTVT.

The gene calls are TRBV3-1 (or the pseudogene TRBV3-2) and TRBJ2-7; 7 positions agree with TRBD1. V lost 10 bases and J lost 6; bases outside the gene matches: 6. CDR1 is LGHDT, CDR2 YNNKEL, per germline (reference sequence). The CDR3 consists of 11 residues. The CDR3 DNA sequence: TGTGCCACTTCCCGGACAGGCGAGCAGTACTTC. Translating gives CATSRTGEQYF.

V usage is TRBV4-1 and J usage is TRBJ2-2; 8 bases fit TRBD2. The CDR3 runs 20 residues. Germline trimming cut 0 bases from V and 7 bases from J; bases unmatched to any gene: 19. CDR1 is MGHRA and CDR2 is YSYEKL in the germline V gene. The CDR3 region has the DNA TGCGCCAGCAGCCAAGAGAGTAGGGGACTAGTAGGCGCTCCCGGCGGGGAGCTGTTTTTT. This codes for CASSQESRGLVGAPGGELFF.

This chain joins TRBV15 and TRBJ2-5; 10 nucleotides match TRBD2. Looked up from germline, CDR1 is LNHNV and CDR2 is YYDKDF (reference sequence). Trimming removed 1 base from V and 2 bases from J; junction bases left unmatched: 1. The CDR3 runs 15 residues. The DNA of the CDR3 is TGTGCCACCAGCAGAGTAGCGGGGGGTCAAGAGACCCAGTACTTC. Protein sequence: CATSRVAGGQETQYF.

J is TRBJ1-6 and V is TRBV6-6; 10 positions agree with TRBD1. Trimming removed 5 bases from V and 7 bases from J; junction bases left unmatched: 8. Germline V gene lookup returns CDR1 MNHNY and CDR2 SVGAGI (reference sequence). The CDR3 covers 16 residues. The CDR3 is CASSKRTGGENSPLHF. The CDR3 bases are TGTGCCAGCAGTAAGCGGACAGGGGGAGAGAATTCACCCCTCCACTTT.

The chain joins TRBV6-6 to TRBJ1-1; 7 bases align to TRBD1. The germline V gene encodes CDR1 MNHNY and CDR2 SVGAGI (reference sequence). The J segment lost 3 bases and the V segment lost 2 bases, leaving 0 bases of the junction unmatched. The CDR3 sequence is 13 residues long. Written as DNA, the CDR3 is TGTGCCAGCAGTTACGGACAGGACACTGAAGCTTTCTTT. It yields the protein CASSYGQDTEAFF.